The clone carrying this T cell receptor beta chain has just a few counts. This sample was taken from a study of patients and donors after allogeneic stem cell transplantation. Via MiXCR, TCRdb re-called the RT-PCR reads, giving one row per CDR3 protein. This table holds hundreds of thousands of distinct CDR3 sequences, 35% to 45% found once. The CDR3 has 16 amino acids. V dropped 6 bases and J dropped 6; count of bases not matched to a gene: 10. Sequences were obtained from blood, either unsorted or a sorted T cell fraction (not recorded which). The chain carries TRBV12-3 or TRBV12-4 and TRBJ1-6, with 8 bases identical to TRBD1. This TCR was recovered from a human donor who was either an allogeneic HSCT recipient or a stem cell or donor lymphocyte infusion donor (not recorded which). It is not recorded whose cells these are; they may come from a transplant donor. As DNA, the CDR3 is TGTGCCAGCAGCTCGGACAGGGCCTTTCTTAATTCACCCCTCCACTTT. Its translation: CASSSDRAFLNSPLHF.